A selection of T cell receptor beta chains follows, all from one sample in a study of shared clonotypes between healthy human individuals. Sequencing was performed with immunoSEQ multiplex PCR; in TCRdb, only in-frame clones are kept and a portion is missing. The sample records about 590,000 clones, over 95% being singletons. The sequenced material came from naive CD8+ T cells sorted from blood. Receptors originate from a woman aged 30 to 39 in good health. Each CDR3 is given with its conserved first and last residue. D genes are given only for firm matches. Some rows mark clone size as missing; the rest say once, few, many or name a class of expanded clone.

d_call,j_call,clone_size,v_call,cdr3_aa,cdr3_nt
TRBD2,TRBJ2-7,-,TRBV13,CASSLGSGGYEQYF,TGTGCCAGCAGCTTAGGGTCGGGGGGCTACGAGCAGTACTTC
TRBD1,TRBJ2-7,-,TRBV7-7,CASSFRQGYEQYF,TGTGCCAGCAGCTTCAGACAGGGCTACGAGCAGTACTTC
TRBD2,TRBJ2-2,-,TRBV5-6,CASSMEGLAGGLTGELFF,TGTGCCAGCAGTATGGAGGGGCTAGCGGGAGGTTTGACCGGGGAGCTGTTTTTT
-,TRBJ1-5,-,TRBV7-8,CASSLFLSVAQPQHF,TGTGCCAGCAGCTTATTCCTAAGCGTGGCTCAGCCCCAGCATTTT
-,TRBJ2-2,once,TRBV15,CATSREDTGELFF,TGTGCCACCAGCAGAGAGGATACCGGGGAGCTGTTTTTT
TRBD1,TRBJ2-7,-,TRBV27,CASSWTGGVYEQYF,TGTGCCAGCAGTTGGACAGGGGGCGTTTACGAGCAGTACTTC
-,TRBJ2-7,-,TRBV28,CASSPLGESSYEQYF,TGTGCCAGCAGCCCCCTCGGCGAAAGCTCCTACGAGCAGTACTTC
-,TRBJ2-7,-,TRBV2,CAIDRDTSYEQYF,TGTGCCATCGACCGGGACACCTCCTACGAGCAGTACTTC
TRBD2,TRBJ2-1,-,TRBV13,CASSTRTSSAYNEQFF,TGTGCCAGCAGCACCAGGACTAGTTCGGCCTACAATGAGCAGTTCTTC
TRBD1,TRBJ2-5,-,TRBV6-1,CASTYPGTGETQYF,TGTGCCAGCACCTATCCTGGGACAGGAGAGACCCAGTACTTC
TRBD2,TRBJ2-3,-,TRBV5-1,CASSLGDRAGGPEDTQYF,TGCGCCAGCAGCTTGGGAGATAGAGCGGGAGGGCCGGAAGATACGCAGTATTTT
-,TRBJ2-3,-,TRBV13,CASSRNPMGDTQYF,TGTGCCAGCAGCCGGAACCCTATGGGGGATACGCAGTATTTT
TRBD1,TRBJ2-2,once,TRBV2,CATTEGQGFGELFF,TGTGCCACTACGGAGGGACAGGGGTTCGGGGAGCTGTTTTTT
TRBD1,TRBJ1-1,few,TRBV9,CASSGTGFGTEAFF,TGTGCCAGCAGCGGGACAGGGTTTGGTACTGAAGCTTTCTTT
-,TRBJ2-2,-,TRBV7-9,CASRTFSGELFF,TGTGCCAGCAGGACCTTCTCCGGGGAGCTGTTTTTT
TRBD1,TRBJ1-2,once,TRBV5-6,CASSKGQTNFYGYTF,TGTGCCAGCAGCAAGGGACAGACTAACTTCTATGGCTACACCTTC
TRBD2,TRBJ2-5,-,TRBV15,CATRSLAGEETQYF,TGTGCCACCCGATCCCTAGCGGGAGAAGAGACCCAGTACTTC
-,TRBJ1-5,-,TRBV5-8,CASSLRDTNNQPQHF,TGTGCCAGCAGCTTGAGGGACACTAATAATCAGCCCCAGCATTTT
-,TRBJ2-1,-,TRBV7-3,CASSLSGYNEQFF,TGTGCCAGCAGCTTATCGGGTTACAATGAGCAGTTCTTC
-,TRBJ2-5,-,TRBV28,CASAEQGSQETQYF,TGTGCCAGCGCCGAACAGGGTTCCCAAGAGACCCAGTACTTC
TRBD2,TRBJ2-1,-,TRBV9,CASSDWTSGINEQFF,TGTGCCAGCAGCGATTGGACTAGCGGGATCAATGAGCAGTTCTTC
TRBD2,TRBJ2-1,-,TRBV5-4,CASSLDETSGSPPNYNEQFF,TGTGCCAGCAGCTTGGACGAGACTAGCGGGAGCCCACCCAACTACAATGAGCAGTTCTTC
-,TRBJ2-5,once,TRBV19,CASSLGPRAETQYF,TGTGCCAGTAGTCTGGGCCCAAGGGCGGAGACCCAGTACTTC
TRBD2,TRBJ2-7,-,TRBV5-4,CASSLLAGDEQYF,TGTGCCAGCAGCTTACTAGCGGGAGACGAGCAGTACTTC
-,TRBJ2-3,-,TRBV7-9,CASSRQADTQYF,TGTGCCAGCTCCCGCCAGGCAGATACGCAGTATTTT
TRBD2,TRBJ2-1,-,TRBV5-8,CATGTSGPNEQFF,TGTGCCACCGGGACTAGCGGGCCCAATGAGCAGTTCTTC
TRBD2,TRBJ2-7,-,TRBV4-1,CASSQVADRLAGSYEQYF,TGCGCCAGCAGCCAAGTGGCAGATAGACTAGCGGGGTCCTACGAGCAGTACTTC
-,TRBJ2-2,-,TRBV6-5,CASSYATGELFF,TGTGCCAGCAGTTACGCTACCGGGGAGCTGTTTTTT
-,TRBJ2-2,-,TRBV13,CASILWETGELFF,TGTGCCAGCATCCTGTGGGAGACCGGGGAGCTGTTTTTT
-,TRBJ2-7,-,TRBV15,CATSREFGGNEQYF,TGTGCCACCAGCAGAGAGTTTGGGGGAAACGAGCAGTACTTC
-,TRBJ1-2,-,TRBV7-8,CASSLDPRGYTF,TGTGCCAGCAGCTTAGACCCGAGGGGCTACACCTTC
TRBD1,TRBJ2-2,few,TRBV30,CAWSQGAGGELFF,TGTGCCTGGAGTCAGGGGGCTGGCGGGGAGCTGTTTTTT
TRBD2,TRBJ2-1,-,TRBV6-5,CASSPGVAGYNEQFF,TGTGCCAGCAGCCCGGGGGTAGCGGGATACAATGAGCAGTTCTTC
TRBD1,TRBJ2-7,-,TRBV30,CAWSVQGNEQYF,TGTGCCTGGAGTGTACAGGGGAACGAGCAGTACTTC
-,TRBJ1-1,-,TRBV7-9,CASSPPGSMNTEAFF,TGTGCCAGCAGCCCGCCGGGGAGTATGAACACTGAAGCTTTCTTT
-,TRBJ2-1,-,TRBV5-1,CASCPSSGHYNEQFF,TGCGCCAGCTGTCCCTCAAGCGGGCACTACAATGAGCAGTTCTTC
TRBD2,TRBJ2-1,-,TRBV7-2,CASSWTSNEQFF,TGTGCCAGCAGCTGGACTAGCAATGAGCAGTTCTTC
-,TRBJ2-7,once,TRBV6-5,CASSYGQGREQYF,TGTGCCAGCAGTTACGGTCAGGGTCGGGAGCAGTACTTC
-,TRBJ2-7,-,TRBV27,CASSSLLGPGYEQYF,TGTGCCAGCAGTTCCCTACTGGGGCCGGGGTACGAGCAGTACTTC
TRBD2,TRBJ2-1,-,TRBV13,CASSLAGGSYNEQFF,TGTGCCAGCAGCTTAGCGGGAGGCTCCTACAATGAGCAGTTCTTC
TRBD2,TRBJ2-7,-,TRBV5-6,CASSSASGGSSYEQYF,TGTGCCAGCAGCTCCGCTAGCGGGGGTAGCTCCTACGAGCAGTACTTC
TRBD1,TRBJ1-1,-,TRBV27,CASGPRGRGTEAFF,TGTGCCAGCGGACCTAGGGGGCGCGGCACTGAAGCTTTCTTT
-,TRBJ2-3,-,TRBV6-7,CASSYPYTDTQYF,TGTGCCAGCAGTTACCCATATACAGATACGCAGTATTTT